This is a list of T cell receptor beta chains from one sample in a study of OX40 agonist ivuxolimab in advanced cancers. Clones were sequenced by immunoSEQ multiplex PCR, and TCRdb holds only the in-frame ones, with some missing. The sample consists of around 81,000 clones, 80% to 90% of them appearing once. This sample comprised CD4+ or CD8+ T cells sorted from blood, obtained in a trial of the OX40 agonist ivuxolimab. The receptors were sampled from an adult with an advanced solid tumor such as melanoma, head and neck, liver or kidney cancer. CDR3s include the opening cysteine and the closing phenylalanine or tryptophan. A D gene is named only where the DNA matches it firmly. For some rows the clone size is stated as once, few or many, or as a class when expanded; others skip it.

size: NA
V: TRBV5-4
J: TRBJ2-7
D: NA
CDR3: CASSRPMAGGLYEQYF
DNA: TGTGCCAGCAGCCGTCCCATGGCAGGGGGGCTCTACGAGCAGTACTTC

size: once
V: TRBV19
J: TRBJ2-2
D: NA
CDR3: CASSTMDGELFF
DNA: TGTGCCAGTAGTACCATGGACGGGGAGCTGTTTTTT

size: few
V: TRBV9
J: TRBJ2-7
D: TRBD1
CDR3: CASSARTGDEQYF
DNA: TGTGCCAGCAGCGCGCGAACAGGGGACGAGCAGTACTTC

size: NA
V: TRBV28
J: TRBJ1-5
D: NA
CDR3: CASSRETDYSNQPQHF
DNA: TGTGCCAGCAGCCGTGAGACCGACTATAGCAATCAGCCCCAGCATTTT

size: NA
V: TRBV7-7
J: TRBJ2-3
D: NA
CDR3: CASSPAWGVLSTDTQYF
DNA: TGTGCTAGCAGCCCTGCCTGGGGGGTGTTAAGCACAGATACGCAGTATTTT

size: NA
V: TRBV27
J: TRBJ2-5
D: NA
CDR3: CASRHWTAQETQYF
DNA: TGTGCCAGCAGACACTGGACGGCTCAAGAGACCCAGTACTTC

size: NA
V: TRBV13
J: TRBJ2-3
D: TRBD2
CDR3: CASSSGLAGVTDTQYF
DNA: TGTGCCAGCAGCTCGGGACTAGCGGGGGTAACAGATACGCAGTATTTT

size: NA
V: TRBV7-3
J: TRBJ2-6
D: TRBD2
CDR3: CASSRIAGVTGANVLTF
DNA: TGTGCCAGCAGCCGGATAGCGGGAGTGACTGGGGCCAACGTCCTGACTTTC

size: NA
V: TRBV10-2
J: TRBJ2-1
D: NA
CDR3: CASSDYEQFF
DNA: TGCGCCAGCAGTGATTATGAGCAGTTCTTC

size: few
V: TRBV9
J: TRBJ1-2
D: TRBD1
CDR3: CASSELTGQGKDGYTF
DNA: TGTGCCAGCAGCGAGTTAACCGGACAGGGGAAGGATGGCTACACCTTC

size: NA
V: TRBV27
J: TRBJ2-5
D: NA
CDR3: CASSFSIGLDQYF
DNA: TGTGCCAGCAGTTTTTCTATAGGTCTAGATCAGTACTTC

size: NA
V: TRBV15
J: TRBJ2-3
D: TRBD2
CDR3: CATSRVGSGVYGNTQYF
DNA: TGTGCCACCAGCAGAGTAGGTAGCGGGGTCTACGGGAATACGCAGTATTTT

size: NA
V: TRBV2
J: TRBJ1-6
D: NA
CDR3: CASSWNRENSPLHF
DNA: TGTGCCAGCAGCTGGAACAGGGAAAATTCACCCCTCCACTTT

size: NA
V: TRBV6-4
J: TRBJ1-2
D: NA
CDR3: CASSPKPIKLQNYGYTF
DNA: TGTGCCAGCAGTCCAAAACCAATTAAACTCCAGAACTATGGCTACACCTTC

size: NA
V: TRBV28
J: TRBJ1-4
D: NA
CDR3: CASRQPRAGEKLFF
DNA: TGTGCCAGCAGACAACCGAGGGCGGGGGAGAAACTGTTTTTT

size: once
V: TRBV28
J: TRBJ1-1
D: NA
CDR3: CASSFPGSLSSTEAFF
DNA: TGTGCCAGCAGTTTCCCAGGGTCTCTATCGAGCACTGAAGCTTTCTTT

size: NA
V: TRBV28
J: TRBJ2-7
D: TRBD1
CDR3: CASSFPRDRSLSSTYEQYF
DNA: TGTGCCAGCAGTTTCCCGCGGGACAGGAGCCTTTCATCGACCTACGAGCAGTACTTC

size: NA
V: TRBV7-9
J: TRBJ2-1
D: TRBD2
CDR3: CASRESGSHYNEQFF
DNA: TGTGCCAGCAGGGAAAGCGGGAGCCACTACAATGAGCAGTTCTTC

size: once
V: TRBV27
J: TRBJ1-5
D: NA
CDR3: CASSLGVYQPQHF
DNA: TGTGCCAGCAGTTTAGGGGTCTATCAGCCCCAGCATTTT

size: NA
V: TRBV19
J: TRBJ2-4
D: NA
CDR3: CATAQSENIQYF
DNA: TGTGCCACCGCACAAAGCGAAAACATTCAGTACTTC

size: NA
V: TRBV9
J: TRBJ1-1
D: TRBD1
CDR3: CASSDRQGGLAFF
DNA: TGTGCCAGCAGCGACAGACAGGGAGGATTGGCTTTCTTT

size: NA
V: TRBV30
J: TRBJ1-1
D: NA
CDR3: CAWSAQGVNTEAFF
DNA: TGTGCCTGGAGCGCACAGGGCGTGAACACTGAAGCTTTCTTT

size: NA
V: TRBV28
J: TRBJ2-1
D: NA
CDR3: CASSEQGHEQFF
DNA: TGTGCCAGCAGTGAACAGGGCCATGAGCAGTTCTTC

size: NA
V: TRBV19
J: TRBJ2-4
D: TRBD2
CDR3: CASSIGPGLANIQYF
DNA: TGTGCCAGTAGTATAGGCCCGGGACTAGCGAACATTCAGTACTTC

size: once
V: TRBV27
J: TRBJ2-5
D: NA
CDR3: CASSLSRGGGLEQYF
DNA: TGTGCCAGCAGTTTATCGAGGGGGGGAGGATTGGAGCAGTACTTC

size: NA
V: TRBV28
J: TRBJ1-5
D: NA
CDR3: CASSLYRGRSNQPQHF
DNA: TGTGCCAGCAGTTTATATAGGGGACGGAGCAATCAGCCCCAGCATTTT

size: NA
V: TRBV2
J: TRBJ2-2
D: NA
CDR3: CASSEDMGASTGELFF
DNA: TGTGCCAGCAGTGAAGATATGGGGGCGAGCACCGGGGAGCTGTTTTTT

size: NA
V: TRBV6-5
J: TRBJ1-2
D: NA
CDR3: CASSDMYHGYTF
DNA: TGTGCCAGCAGCGACATGTACCATGGCTACACCTTC

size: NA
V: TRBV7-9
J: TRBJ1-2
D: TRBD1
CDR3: CASSFRDRVRYGYTF
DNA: TGTGCCAGCAGCTTTCGGGACAGGGTCCGCTATGGCTACACCTTC

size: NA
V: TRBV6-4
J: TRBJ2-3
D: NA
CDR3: CASSRELSSTDTQYF
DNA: TGTGCCAGCAGCCGGGAACTTTCTAGCACAGATACGCAGTATTTT

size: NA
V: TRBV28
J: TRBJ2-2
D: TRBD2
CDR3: CASQERGPSGELFF
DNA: TGTGCCAGCCAAGAGCGGGGGCCATCCGGGGAGCTGTTTTTT

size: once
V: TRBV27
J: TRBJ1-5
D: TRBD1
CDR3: CASSSRAGTVRQPQHF
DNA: TGTGCCAGCAGTTCACGGGCCGGGACAGTCAGGCAGCCCCAGCATTTT

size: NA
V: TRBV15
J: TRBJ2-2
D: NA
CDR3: CATSGAAGTGELFF
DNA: TGTGCCACCAGCGGCGCAGCCGGCACCGGGGAGCTGTTTTTT

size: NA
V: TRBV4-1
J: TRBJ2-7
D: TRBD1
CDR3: CASSPRSGTATYEQYF
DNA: TGCGCCAGCAGCCCCCGTTCCGGGACAGCCACCTACGAGCAGTACTTC

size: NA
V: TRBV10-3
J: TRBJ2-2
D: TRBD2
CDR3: CAISSRGGTGELFF
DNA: TGTGCCATCAGCTCCCGCGGGGGCACCGGGGAGCTGTTTTTT

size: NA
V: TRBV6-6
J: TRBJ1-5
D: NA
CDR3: CASKQGNQPQHF
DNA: TGTGCCAGCAAGCAGGGCAATCAGCCCCAGCATTTT

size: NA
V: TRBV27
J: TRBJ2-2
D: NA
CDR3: CASTPTARTTTGELFF
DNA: TGTGCCAGCACCCCCACGGCCCGGACGACCACCGGGGAGCTGTTTTTT

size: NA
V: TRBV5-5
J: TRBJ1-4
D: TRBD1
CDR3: CASSRGQGDEKLFF
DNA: TGTGCCAGCAGCCGGGGACAGGGTGACGAAAAACTGTTTTTT

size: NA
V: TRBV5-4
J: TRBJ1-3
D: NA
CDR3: CASSLKGLSGNTIYF
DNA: TGTGCCAGCAGCTTGAAAGGGCTGTCTGGAAACACCATATATTTT

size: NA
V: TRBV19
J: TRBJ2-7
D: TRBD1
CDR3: CASYPSGGPRAEDWYEQYF
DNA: TGTGCCAGTTATCCCTCAGGGGGCCCTAGGGCAGAGGACTGGTACGAGCAGTACTTC

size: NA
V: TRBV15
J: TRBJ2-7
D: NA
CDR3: CATSRDWGGVSSYEQYF
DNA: TGTGCCACCAGCAGGGATTGGGGCGGGGTGAGCTCCTACGAGCAGTACTTC

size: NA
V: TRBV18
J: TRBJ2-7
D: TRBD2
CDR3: CASSPKTSGPYEQYF
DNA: TGTGCCAGCTCACCAAAAACTAGCGGCCCCTACGAGCAGTACTTC

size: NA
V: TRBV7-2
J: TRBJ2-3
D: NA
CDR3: CASSWLEGTQYF
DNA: TGTGCCAGCAGCTGGCTAGAAGGTACGCAGTATTTT

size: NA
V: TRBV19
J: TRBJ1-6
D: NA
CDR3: CASRMTENSPLHF
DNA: TGTGCCAGTAGGATGACTGAGAATTCACCCCTCCACTTT

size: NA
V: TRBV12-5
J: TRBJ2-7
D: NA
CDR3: CASGLVGHEQYF
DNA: TGTGCTAGTGGTTTAGTGGGGCACGAGCAGTACTTC